These 10 T cell receptor beta chains originate from one sample sequenced in a study of PD-1 blockade in classical Hodgkin lymphoma. Profiling relied on immunoSEQ multiplex PCR, and the TCRdb table lists in-frame clones only, not all of them. The data contain roughly 30,000 clones, around 84% of them singletons. Regarding time point: cycle 4 day 1 (C4D1), after 6 weeks of nivolumab. All patients experienced relapse after autologous stem cell transplantation, and brentuximab vedotin exposure was variable. With magnetic negative selection, CD4+ T cells were purified from PBMCs that had been thawed. Specimen: CD4+ T cells from blood, collected before the fourth cycle of nivolumab. These TCRs come from a human donor with classical Hodgkin lymphoma.

In DNA, the CDR3 is TGTGCCAGCAGCCAAGGATCAGGGGGCCTAGGTTCACCCCTCCACTTT. Encoded protein: CASSQGSGGLGSPLHF. This chain links TRBV14 with TRBJ1-6; 8 positions match TRBD1. Germline assignment: CDR1 SGHDN and CDR2 FVKESK. The CDR3 runs to 16 residues. Losses at the gene ends were 1 base for V and 9 bases for J; bases not matched to a gene: 8.

The chain is built from TRBV5-1 and TRBJ1-3, with D possibly matching TRBD1 (6 bases). V lost 0 bases and J 7 bases, leaving 11 bases between the germline ends. The CDR3 length is 14 residues. CDR1 and CDR2 (germline): SGHRS, YFSETQ. The CDR3 sequence: CASSLADRMNTIYF. The CDR3 DNA reads as TGCGCCAGCAGCTTGGCCGACAGGATGAACACCATATATTTT.

The chain employs TRBV7-2 and TRBJ1-3; D not resolved. Per germline, CDR1 SGHTA and CDR2 FQGNSA. The V end lost 5 bases, the J end lost 0 bases, and 8 bases lay between the germline ends. The CDR3 runs 14 residues. The CDR3 loop is CASSPTNSGNTIYF. The CDR3 coding sequence is TGTGCCAGCAGCCCGACGAACTCTGGAAACACCATATATTTT. Variable domain in full (rest from reference TRBV7-2 and TRBJ1-3): GAGVSQSPSNKVTEKGKDVELRCDPISGHTALYWYRQSLGQGLEFLIYFQGNSAPDKSGLPSDRFSAERTGGSVSTLTIQRTQQEDSAVYLCASSPTNSGNTIYFGEGSWLTVV.

The chain uses TRBV7-3 and TRBJ2-2; the D is unclear. From germline, CDR1 is SGHTA and CDR2 FQGTGA. V was trimmed by 5 bases and J by 3 bases, leaving 13 bases between them. This CDR3 contains 15 residues. This CDR3 reads CASSPHTSDTGELFF. Here the CDR3 DNA reads TGTGCCAGCAGCCCGCACACCTCCGACACCGGGGAGCTGTTTTTT.

V and J are TRBV9 and TRBJ2-5, with 8 bases aligning to TRBD2. Unmatched junction bases numbered 5, after V lost 0 bases and J lost 1 base. CDR3 length equals 16 residues. Germline loops: CDR1 SGDLS, CDR2 YYNGEE. CDR3 nucleotides: TGTGCCAGCAGCGTAGGCCCAGCGGGGGCCCAAGAGACCCAGTACTTC. The encoded protein is CASSVGPAGAQETQYF.

V gene TRBV27 combines with J gene TRBJ2-7; 9 bases fit TRBD1. The trim removed 9 bases at V and 5 bases at J, leaving 8 bases unmatched. Germline V gene sequence: CDR1 MNHEY, CDR2 SMNVEV (reference sequence). The CDR3 sequence is 13 residues long. CDR3 nucleotide sequence: TGTGCCAGTGGTCGCACAGGGGGCCACGAGCAGTACTTC. Translated, it gives CASGRTGGHEQYF.

This chain links TRBV7-9 with TRBJ1-1; no firm D call. The CDR3 consists of 11 residues. Trimming removed 7 bases from V and 4 bases from J, with 7 bases in between. CDR1 is SEHNR and CDR2 is FQNEAQ in the germline V gene (reference sequence). This CDR3 reads CASTSATEAFF. The CDR3 DNA reads TGTGCCAGCACCTCCGCCACTGAAGCTTTCTTT.

The V call is TRBV4-1, the J call TRBJ2-5; 7 bases align to TRBD2. J was trimmed by 5 bases and V by 0 bases; bases with no gene match: 6. The CDR3 extends over 15 amino acids. Germline V gene sequence: CDR1 MGHRA, CDR2 YSYEKL. The CDR3, as DNA: TGCGCCAGCAGCCAAGATTTCGGGGGGTTCGAGACCCAGTACTTC. It specifies CASSQDFGGFETQYF.

The chain links TRBV16 to TRBJ1-2, with TRBD1 identical over 8 bases. Germline V gene lookup returns CDR1 KGHSY and CDR2 FQNENV. J was trimmed by 2 bases and V by 4 bases; bases with no gene match: 9. The CDR3 spans 16 residues. CDR3 sequence reads: CASSLHRGTVNYGYTF. CDR3 sequence (DNA): TGTGCCAGCAGCCTGCACAGGGGGACCGTAAACTATGGCTACACCTTC.

The chain links TRBV5-1 to TRBJ2-7, with D unclear. Trimming shortened V by 0 bases and J by 0 bases, and 13 bases separated the two germline ends. Germline CDR1 is SGHRS and CDR2 is YFSETQ. The CDR3 is 16 residues long. The CDR3 bases are TGCGCCAGCAGCTTGGCAGTGGCGGTTAGCTCCTACGAGCAGTACTTC. This translates into CASSLAVAVSSYEQYF.